This TCR beta chain was found in a study of identical twins. The study, taken as a whole, reports: The conclusions drew on cross-sectional statistical analysis instead of tracking the same donors. Fewer insertions characterized abundant cord blood beta clonotypes, whereas memory repertoires showed none.

The CDR3 runs to 14 residues. From germline, CDR1 is DFQATT and CDR2 SNEGSKA (reference sequence). Only a few counts were recorded for this clonotype. The antigen is not known. All donors comprised healthy Caucasians. One entry per CDR3 protein, called by TCRdb with MiXCR from the 5' RACE reads. Among a few hundred thousand distinct CDR3 sequences listed, 14% were seen once. In addition, the sample was reused for a study of yellow fever vaccine responses in identical twins.

The TCR comes from a woman between 18 and 30 years old in good health. V is TRBV20-1 and J is TRBJ2-1; weak D call: TRBD2 (6 bases). Sequenced input: CD4+ T cells sorted from blood. The CDR3 nucleotides read TGCAGCGTGAACATACTAGGAGGGCTCCGTGAGCAGTTCTTC. Protein sequence: CSVNILGGLREQFF.